The sequence of this TCR beta chain was determined in a study of blood T cell repertoires in COVID-19 (dated by TCRdb to the early 2020s). About the full investigation: Collaborator samples came from the United States, Italy and Spain and covered acute and convalescent phases of COVID-19. The material from the prospective study consisted of cDNA or gDNA derived from T cells, B-cell-depleted T cells, or PBMCs. Deeply sampled blood TCRbeta repertoires from subjects exposed to, actively infected with, or recovered from COVID-19 were included in the dataset. The repertoires were released in a freely available public database meant as a resource for research on the immune response to SARS-CoV-2. Samples came from the ongoing ImmuneRACE study (first 160 participants) plus 1,254 subjects from 6 global collaborators. Nearly every sample came with metadata listing a de-identified subject ID, COVID-19 status, age in years and sex. Where available, HLA class I and class II types were taken from metadata supplied by the sample provider and were not determined by assay-based typing.

As for this clone: This receptor's antigen is unknown. Per-base qualities were not stored, and no clone one base away is much larger.

TCRbeta CDR3 regions were amplified from genomic DNA by means of the immunoSEQ Assay, a bias-controlled multiplex PCR. The published analysis was carried out like this. The number of nucleated cells in each sample was estimated by amplification of reference gene primers within the assay. To quantify the absolute abundance of each unique TCRbeta CDR3 rearrangement, sequence reads were collapsed and filtered. For each sample, productive Simpson clonality was calculated by taking the square root of Simpson's diversity index across productive rearrangements. TCRdb retrieved this table from immuneACCESS and kept in-frame rearrangements only. Not all clones are present; in checked studies, unresolved V genes account for under half, and no reason is known for the remainder. V, J and clone size are those of that table, while D and trimming were read from the DNA. Within this sample are 250,000 to 400,000 clones, with around 90% of them counted one time only. The leading ten clones occupy less than 3.5% of the sample.

In Seattle, one collaborating source enrolled patients while the infection was active and tracked those patients longitudinally over the course of disease. The collaborating institutions used their own protocols to collect whole blood in K2EDTA tubes. Collaborator samples were shipped for TCRbeta analysis as frozen whole blood, isolated PBMCs, or DNA extracted from either sample type. The paper's findings and limits, for the study overall: Clinical and demographic metadata were provided uncurated, with the amount varying by source and participant.

The CDR3 spans 16 residues, from the cysteine through the phenylalanine. Of all the DNA, just the CDR3 is kept, 48 bases in frame from base 1. The germline V gene gives CDR1 as SGHRS and CDR2 as YFSETQ. V ends up 3 bases short and J 4 bases short, with an unmatched junction base count of 11. The sequence derives from a woman aged 25 to 45 with COVID-19, enrolled during active disease. The chain is encoded by TRBV5-1 joined to TRBJ2-5; the central 8 bases match TRBD1. The sample taken for sequencing was peripheral blood. The DNA sequence is TGCGCCAGCAGCTCAGGACAGACAGGGGCTGGAGAGACCCAGTACTTC. This codes for CASSSGQTGAGETQYF. The full variable domain, with segments outside the CDR3 supplied by the reference TRBV5-1 and TRBJ2-5 proteins, appears as KAGVTQTPRYLIKTRGQQVTLSCSPISGHRSVSWYQQTPGQGLQFLFEYFSETQRNKGNFPGRFSGRQFSNSRSEMNVSTLELGDSALYLCASSSGQTGAGETQYFGPGTRLLVL.